The following is a TCR beta chain sequence with its context. The antigen is not known. This sample was taken from a study of T cell responses to AZD1222 COVID-19 vaccine. Regarding the study as a whole: Spike was spanned by vaccine-associated CD4 TCRs, with dominance at 160-218 and 743-854. Sampling that yielded the repertoires occurred only after the peak T cell response. Epitopes outside B.1.351 and B.1.1.7 mutated regions reportedly drew nearly half of spike TCRs.

TCRdb's table, derived via immunoSEQ multiplex PCR, lists solely in-frame clones and lacks some. The sample contains around 70,000 clones, more than 70% of which appear only once. This receptor was identified in an adult in good health. The sequences come from peripheral blood, collected on day 0 of AZD1222 vaccination.

The CDR3 is CASSLGVSQPQHF. The CDR3 coding sequence is TGTGCCAGCAGCTTAGGGGTAAGTCAGCCCCAGCATTTT. This chain links TRBV7-2 with TRBJ1-5; D gene uncertain. V was trimmed by 1 base and J by 6 bases, leaving 7 bases between them. The germline V gene encodes CDR1 SGHTA and CDR2 FQGNSA. The CDR3 is made up of 13 amino acids.